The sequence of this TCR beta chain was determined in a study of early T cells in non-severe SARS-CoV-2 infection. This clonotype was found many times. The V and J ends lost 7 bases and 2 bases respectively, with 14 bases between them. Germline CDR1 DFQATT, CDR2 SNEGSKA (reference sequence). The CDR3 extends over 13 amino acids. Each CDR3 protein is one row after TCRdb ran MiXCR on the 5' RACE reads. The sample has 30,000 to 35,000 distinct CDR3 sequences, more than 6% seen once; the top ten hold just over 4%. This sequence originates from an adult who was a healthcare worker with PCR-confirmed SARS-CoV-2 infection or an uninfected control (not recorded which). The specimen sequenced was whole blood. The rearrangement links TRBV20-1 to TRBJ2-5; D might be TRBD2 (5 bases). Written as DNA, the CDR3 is TGCAGTGGGTCTAGCTTTGGGCAAGAGACCCAGTACTTC. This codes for CSGSSFGQETQYF.